This entry describes one TCR beta chain. This clone's antigen is unknown. Nothing much larger sits one base from this clone, and base qualities are not available. These data come from a study of cytomegalovirus exposure and HLA in healthy donors (dated by TCRdb to the late 2010s). Some background on the complete study: An earlier analysis of some 620 of the donors reported roughly 300 Gb of sequence data and around 100 million unique TCR beta sequences obtained from about 170 million T cells. Approximately 300 gigabases of sequencing data and some 85 million unique TCR sequences were included in an early release covering several hundred HLA-typed donors. The genetic ancestry cluster associated with self-reported Caucasian donors included around four fifths of the roughly 400 genotyped donors. The aim of the study was to test whether cataloging public T cell receptors could identify signatures of past pathogen exposure. The study profiled the T cell repertoires of fewer than 850 subjects by immunosequencing and related them to cytomegalovirus serostatus. In addition to the first cohort of 650 to 800 subjects, a separate validation cohort of 130 or so different subjects was used. The study combined high-throughput TCR immunosequencing, statistical association of individual TCRs with disease status, and machine learning to predict cytomegalovirus infection status. In a later analysis, previously published TCR beta repertoires from 500 to 750 donors were re-analyzed and high-resolution HLA genotyping was added so that TCR occurrence patterns could be studied. Rather than using new phenotypic data, the later analysis identified candidate immune exposures from TCR beta sequences and from how often those sequences occurred across donors. In an earlier analysis of 587 of the donors, high-throughput TCR beta sequencing was used to judge whether each TCR beta V gene segment behaved as functional or pseudogenic. Donor age, sex, ethnicity and CMV serostatus were compiled together with the repertoire data. A later genetic analysis took genome-wide SNP genotypes for about three fifths of the 666 donors and used that subset as a discovery cohort. All discovery cohort repertoires had been generated using a single sequencing platform. Class I and class II HLA loci were covered by the typing at four-digit resolution. The number of donors typed differed by locus, with 629-630 for A, B, C, DRB1 and DQB1, about 500 for DQA1, 600 to 610 for DPA1, and about 450 for DPB1. Several DR-DQ haplotypes were handled as single units for association and clustering because linkage in the cohort was strong. On average, roughly 240,000 unique TCR beta nucleotide sequences were sequenced per donor among a few hundred genotyped donors of the cohort, with about 17% of those sequences being non-productive. Paper-wide results and their limitations: Presence/absence analyses assumed roughly uniform sequencing depth across donors, an assumption that may not hold. An earlier analysis of 450 to 750 of the donors showed that most TCR beta V segments appeared in productive rearrangements either about 87% or about 30% of the time, which broadly matched IMGT annotations. According to a later analysis, most CMV-associated TCR beta chains appeared to be HLA-restricted, and the HLA associations seemed to be driven largely by CMV exposure. While some public TCRs were present in many individuals, most TCR sequences turned up only very rarely across donors. When HLA alleles, especially DR and DQ, strongly co-occurred, attributing TCR associations to individual alleles was difficult. A few of the identified cytomegalovirus-associated TCR beta chains were confirmed in vitro to be specific for cytomegalovirus antigens. In a later analysis, HLA-associated TCR beta chains were found to be more clonally expanded and to have lower generation probabilities than equally common non-associated chains. V-gene and J-gene trimming of TCR beta chains was associated with a missense DCLRE1C variant in a later genetic analysis, and the association was replicated in an independent cohort. Because HLA typing was unavailable for some donors at each locus, only the typed subset was used in association tests. A cluster of highly shared sequence variants was judged likely to represent a technical artifact of the sequencing pipeline. The study gave a list of roughly 150 TCR beta chains associated with cytomegalovirus. Compared with the 666-donor mean, donors in an Asian-associated ancestry cluster had fewer N-insertions in productive TCRs, according to a later genetic analysis. In a later analysis, some 18,000 TCR beta sequences were associated with specific HLA alleles at a false discovery rate of 0.05. Over 15 rarely observed V segments, including chromosome 9 orphons, were excluded from the earlier analysis of just under 600 of the donors because counts were too low. Several of the top co-occurrence clusters appeared to be linked to parvovirus B19, influenza, CMV and Epstein-Barr virus, according to a later analysis. In a later analysis, TCR association rates were found to vary across HLA loci, with the most associated TCRs seen for DRB1 alleles and the fewest for HLA-C alleles. It was suggested by the authors that the approach could potentially be generalized to other disease states and immunological phenotypes. The only immune exposure information available for the cohort was CMV serostatus. Cytomegalovirus status was reported to be diagnosed by the classifier with high specificity and sensitivity in both the original and validation cohorts. A further reported finding was that TCR beta sequences accurately predicted the HLA-A and HLA-B alleles for most subjects in the first cohort. Linkage disequilibrium might explain the correlated functional status among segregating V segments, but an unknown experimental factor could not be excluded. This cohort had only TCR beta chains sequenced, and the lack of alpha or paired-chain data limited which features could be detected.

The cohort consisted of approximately 670 healthy bone marrow donors. At the time of sampling, every cohort member was nominally healthy, though immune exposures that went unrecorded were likely present. The donor was CMV seronegative and belonged to the group of 350 to 400 seronegative cohort members. Each donor provided a peripheral blood sample, and peripheral blood mononuclear cells were used for TCR beta sequencing. The Qiagen DNeasy Blood Extraction Kit was used to extract genomic DNA from the blood cell samples. The library was produced with the immunoSEQ multiplex PCR assay. A mixture of 60 forward primers for TCR Vbeta segments and 13 reverse primers for TCR Jbeta segments was used in the multiplex PCR. The CDR3 region of rearranged TCR beta genes was amplified from genomic DNA by a multiplex PCR assay. The Illumina HiSeq System was used to sequence the amplified TCR beta libraries as 87-base-pair reads. The paper's processing steps were these. In a later analysis, 70 million to 95 million unique TCR beta chains were counted across the 666 repertoires, and around 11 million of these chains were shared by at least two donors. Raw reads were error-corrected and collapsed into unique sequences with a nearest-neighbor algorithm that merged closely related sequences to remove PCR and sequencing errors. V, D and J gene segments were assigned by aligning CDR3 sequences to IMGT reference sequences. For a sequence to be retained, a match of at least six nucleotides was required to both a V gene segment and a J gene segment. Rearrangements were called productive when the CDR3 lacked stop codons and stayed in frame with V and J; all others were non-productive. Following IMGT convention, CDR3 was defined as the stretch from the second conserved V-encoded cysteine to the conserved J-encoded phenylalanine. The earlier analysis of roughly 590 of the donors excluded sequences that lacked an unambiguous match to a single V gene segment. In an earlier analysis of several hundred of the donors, V segments were called functional above 56.7% productive rearrangements and were called segregating when the between-donor standard deviation exceeded 5%. A statistical classification framework was built to diagnose cytomegalovirus status from the catalog of TCR beta chain sequences. A later analysis assigned V and J genes by comparing TCR nucleotide sequences with IMGT/GENE-DB human TR gene sequences. A later analysis assigned CDR3 sequences and most-parsimonious VDJ recombination scenarios with the TCRdist pipeline. A later analysis defined each TCR beta chain by its CDR3 amino acid sequence plus V-gene family, and excluded reads lacking a unique V-gene family. In a later analysis, fewer than 600 highly shared, low-generation-probability nucleotide sequences were removed to address suspected cross-contamination and a sequencing artifact. In a later analysis, a clonal expansion index for each public chain was calculated from normalized within-repertoire ranks of inferred template counts. A later analysis computed generation probabilities with a VDJ recombination model fitted to out-of-frame rearrangements, and checked the results against IGoR. In a later analysis, hypergeometric tests were used to score TCR-TCR, TCR-HLA and TCR-CMV co-occurrence, with a repertoire-size bias correction applied to TCR pairs. To estimate false discovery rates, a later analysis permuted the HLA or CMV assignments 20 times. In a later analysis, co-occurring TCRs were grouped using DBSCAN, and TCRdist sequence similarity was added for clustering within HLA-allele-positive subsets. Repertoires with fewer than 30,000 or more than 120,000 public chains, plus five repertoires with anomalous nucleotide sharing, were excluded from co-occurrence clustering. TCRdb's version of the immuneACCESS table is confined to in-frame rearrangements and falls short of the full clone set. An unresolved V gene accounts for under half of the shortfall where checked; the remainder is of unknown origin. The V and J calls and clone size come from that table; D and trimming were worked out from the DNA. The sample table lists over 100,000 clones, 70% to 90% of them with a count of one. Together, the top ten hold 1.5% to 1.7% of the sample.

The receptor was isolated from a man aged 35 to 55 in good health and CMV-seronegative. The sample was PBMCs.

The CDR3 protein sequence reads: CASSLNMNTEAFF. The DNA reads as follows: TGCGCCAGCAGCTTGAATATGAACACTGAAGCTTTCTTT. Recombination linked TRBV5-1 to TRBJ1-1; the D gene cannot be resolved reliably. V and J lose 1 base and 0 bases, and a span of 4 bases separates them. Including cysteine and phenylalanine, the CDR3 has 13 amino acids. Just the 39-base CDR3 DNA is kept, in frame starting at base 1. The germline V gene provides CDR1 SGHRS and CDR2 YFSETQ.